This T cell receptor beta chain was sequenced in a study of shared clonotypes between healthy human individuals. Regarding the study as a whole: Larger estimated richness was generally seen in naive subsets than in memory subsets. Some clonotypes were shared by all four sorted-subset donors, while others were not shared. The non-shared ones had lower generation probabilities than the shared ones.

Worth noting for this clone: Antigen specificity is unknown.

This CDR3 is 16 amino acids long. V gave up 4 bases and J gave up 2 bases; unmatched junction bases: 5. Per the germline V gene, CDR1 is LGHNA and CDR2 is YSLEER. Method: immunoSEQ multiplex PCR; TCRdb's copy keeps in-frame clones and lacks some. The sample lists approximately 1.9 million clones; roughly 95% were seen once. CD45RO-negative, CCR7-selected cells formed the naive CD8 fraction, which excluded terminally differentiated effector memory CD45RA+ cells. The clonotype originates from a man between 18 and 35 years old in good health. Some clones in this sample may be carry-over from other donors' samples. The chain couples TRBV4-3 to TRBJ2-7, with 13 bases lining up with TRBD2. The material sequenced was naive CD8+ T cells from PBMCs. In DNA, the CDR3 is TGCGCCAGCAGCCTTACCACTAGCGGGAGGGCCTACGAGCAGTACTTC. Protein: CASSLTTSGRAYEQYF.